The rows below give T cell receptor beta chains drawn from one sample of a study of molecular identifiers for immune sequencing clone quantification. TCRdb re-derived calls from the PCR reads in MiXCR, one entry per CDR3 protein. The sample contains a few hundred thousand distinct CDR3 sequences, about 22% of which appear only once. Source material: naive CD8+ T cells from blood, with Jurkat cell RNA spiked in. The receptors derive from a human donor in good health. Some libraries in this study had Jurkat cell RNA spiked in. Each CDR3 is given with its conserved first and last residue. Fields, in order: J gene, V gene, clone size, D gene, CDR3 protein, CDR3 DNA. A D gene is named only where the DNA matches it firmly. The size of a clone is reported for some rows only, either as once, few or many, or as a class for expanded clones.

J: TRBJ2-6; V: TRBV5-6; size: few; D: -; CDR3: CASSLAGGGANVLTF; DNA: TGTGCCAGCAGCTTGGCAGGAGGTGGGGCCAACGTCCTGACTTTC
J: TRBJ2-5; V: TRBV28; size: -; D: -; CDR3: CASSLRGRSSGTQYF; DNA: TGTGCCAGCAGTTTACGGGGGCGGTCAAGCGGGACCCAGTACTTC
J: TRBJ2-7; V: TRBV20-1; size: -; D: TRBD2; CDR3: CSADLKLAGYEQYF; DNA: TGCAGTGCCGATTTGAAACTAGCGGGTTACGAGCAGTACTTC
J: TRBJ1-2; V: TRBV20-1; size: -; D: -; CDR3: CGARETDNYGYTF; DNA: TGCGGTGCTAGAGAAACAGATAACTATGGCTACACCTTC
J: TRBJ1-1; V: TRBV7-9; size: many; D: -; CDR3: CASSGHTEAFF; DNA: TGTGCCAGCAGCGGGCACACTGAAGCTTTCTTT
J: TRBJ1-5; V: TRBV5-1; size: many; D: -; CDR3: CASSLDLMDQPQHF; DNA: TGCGCCAGCAGCTTGGATCTGATGGATCAGCCCCAGCATTTT
J: TRBJ2-7; V: TRBV11-1; size: -; D: TRBD1; CDR3: CASSPRGSGTGDYEQYF; DNA: TGTGCCAGCAGCCCAAGGGGGAGTGGGACAGGGGACTACGAGCAGTACTTC
J: TRBJ2-7; V: TRBV20-1; size: few; D: TRBD1; CDR3: CSRLDRADYEQYF; DNA: TGCAGTAGACTGGACAGGGCAGATTACGAGCAGTACTTC
J: TRBJ2-1; V: TRBV30; size: few; D: -; CDR3: CAWTQRGGQGEQFF; DNA: TGTGCCTGGACCCAACGAGGGGGGCAGGGTGAGCAGTTCTTC
J: TRBJ2-1; V: TRBV28; size: few; D: TRBD2; CDR3: CASSSSPGTSGGDEQFF; DNA: TGTGCCAGCAGTTCGAGTCCGGGGACTAGCGGAGGGGATGAGCAGTTCTTC
J: TRBJ2-7; V: TRBV11-2; size: few; D: TRBD1; CDR3: CASSLDPGQGTYEQYF; DNA: TGTGCCAGCAGCTTAGATCCGGGACAGGGCACCTACGAGCAGTACTTC
J: TRBJ2-3; V: TRBV9; size: many; D: -; CDR3: CASSAGAGGDTQYF; DNA: TGTGCCAGCAGCGCGGGGGCCGGGGGAGATACGCAGTATTTT
J: TRBJ2-3; V: TRBV11-2; size: -; D: -; CDR3: CASRRLFGVSSGDTQYF; DNA: TGTGCCAGCAGACGACTATTCGGCGTTTCCTCCGGAGATACGCAGTATTTT
J: TRBJ2-7; V: TRBV5-4; size: many; D: -; CDR3: CASSQQGWYEQYF; DNA: TGTGCCAGCAGTCAACAGGGATGGTACGAGCAGTACTTC
J: TRBJ1-6; V: TRBV28; size: many; D: -; CDR3: CASTPGAGTRQYNSPLHF; DNA: TGTGCCAGCACCCCAGGGGCGGGGACACGGCAGTATAATTCACCCCTCCACTTT
J: TRBJ1-3; V: TRBV4-3; size: -; D: -; CDR3: CASSQDTSWNTIYF; DNA: TGCGCCAGCAGCCAAGACACCTCTTGGAACACCATATATTTT
J: TRBJ2-5; V: TRBV7-6; size: few; D: TRBD2; CDR3: CASSLAVPSGGIPQETQYF; DNA: TGTGCCAGCAGCTTAGCTGTGCCTAGCGGGGGGATTCCCCAAGAGACCCAGTACTTC
J: TRBJ1-1; V: TRBV10-2; size: -; D: -; CDR3: CASSEPGHGGTEAFF; DNA: TGCGCCAGCAGTGAGCCGGGCCATGGGGGCACTGAAGCTTTCTTT
J: TRBJ2-3; V: TRBV6-6; size: -; D: -; CDR3: CASSYAKAKGDTQYF; DNA: TGTGCCAGCAGTTACGCGAAGGCCAAGGGGGATACGCAGTATTTT
J: TRBJ1-2; V: TRBV4-3; size: -; D: -; CDR3: CASSQDWGRGDYGYTF; DNA: TGCGCCAGCAGCCAAGATTGGGGCAGGGGAGACTATGGCTACACCTTC
J: TRBJ2-3; V: TRBV19; size: few; D: -; CDR3: CASSQSLTDTQYF; DNA: TGTGCCAGTAGCCAATCCCTCACAGATACGCAGTATTTT
J: TRBJ2-1; V: TRBV12-3/TRBV12-4; size: once; D: -; CDR3: CASSWTIPMDEQFF; DNA: TGTGCCAGCAGTTGGACTATCCCGATGGATGAGCAGTTCTTC
J: TRBJ2-2; V: TRBV4-1; size: -; D: -; CDR3: CASSQAWGLPRELFF; DNA: TGCGCCAGCAGCCAAGCGTGGGGGTTGCCGCGGGAGCTGTTTTTT
J: TRBJ1-1; V: TRBV5-6; size: many; D: -; CDR3: CASSFRGPGTGEAFF; DNA: TGTGCCAGCAGCTTCCGGGGCCCCGGGACCGGTGAAGCTTTCTTT
J: TRBJ2-5; V: TRBV11-1; size: -; D: -; CDR3: CASSPSGVDQETQYF; DNA: TGTGCCAGCAGCCCTTCAGGGGTCGATCAAGAGACCCAGTACTTC
J: TRBJ1-2; V: TRBV20-1; size: -; D: TRBD1; CDR3: CSAREGGNYGHTF; DNA: TGCAGTGCTAGGGAAGGGGGCAACTATGGCCACACCTTC
J: TRBJ2-5; V: TRBV29-1; size: -; D: -; CDR3: CSVEPAGTPKETLYF; DNA: TGCAGCGTTGAGCCAGCAGGGACTCCTAAAGAGACCCTGTACTTC
J: TRBJ1-1; V: TRBV5-8; size: -; D: -; CDR3: CASGKGQRNTEALF; DNA: TGTGCCAGCGGCAAAGGACAGAGGAACACTGAAGCTCTCTTT
J: TRBJ2-6; V: TRBV23-1; size: many; D: -; CDR3: CASSQSSAQGSSGANVLTF; DNA: TGCGCCAGCAGTCAATCGTCGGCCCAGGGTTCGTCTGGGGCCAACGTCCTGACTTTC
J: TRBJ1-1; V: TRBV3-1; size: few; D: TRBD1; CDR3: CASPPGRGRITEAFF; DNA: TGTGCCAGCCCCCCGGGCAGGGGGCGAATCACTGAAGCTTTCTTT
J: TRBJ2-2; V: TRBV24-1; size: many; D: -; CDR3: CATSGNSFTGELFF; DNA: TGTGCCACCAGTGGAAACAGCTTCACCGGGGAGCTGTTTTTT
J: TRBJ2-5; V: TRBV29-1; size: many; D: TRBD2; CDR3: CSVVGLAGDPARMETQYF; DNA: TGCAGCGTTGTTGGACTAGCGGGAGATCCCGCGAGGATGGAGACCCAGTACTTC
J: TRBJ1-1; V: TRBV7-9; size: many; D: -; CDR3: CASSLVSRLEAFF; DNA: TGTGCCAGCAGCTTAGTGTCCCGACTTGAAGCTTTCTTT
J: TRBJ2-1; V: TRBV6-2/TRBV6-3; size: few; D: -; CDR3: CASSRWGPESSYNEQFF; DNA: TGTGCCAGCAGCCGTTGGGGGCCCGAGAGCTCCTACAATGAGCAGTTCTTC
J: TRBJ2-1; V: TRBV5-1; size: few; D: -; CDR3: CASSWGGAEPYNEQFF; DNA: TGCGCCAGCAGCTGGGGGGGGGCGGAGCCCTACAATGAGCAGTTCTTC
J: TRBJ2-7; V: TRBV20-1; size: many; D: -; CDR3: CSARLAYEQYF; DNA: TGCAGTGCTAGGCTAGCCTACGAGCAGTACTTC
J: TRBJ1-5; V: TRBV19; size: -; D: -; CDR3: CASRTLPNQPQHF; DNA: TGTGCCAGTAGAACTCTCCCCAATCAGCCCCAGCATTTT
J: TRBJ2-3; V: TRBV6-5; size: many; D: -; CDR3: CASSRPPDTQYF; DNA: TGTGCCAGCAGCCGCCCACCAGATACGCAGTATTTT
J: TRBJ2-3; V: TRBV9; size: -; D: -; CDR3: CASSASPGVTDTQYF; DNA: TGTGCCAGCAGCGCATCCCCGGGGGTAACAGATACGCAGTATTTT
J: TRBJ1-1; V: TRBV9; size: -; D: TRBD1; CDR3: CASGAGDSWTEAFF; DNA: TGTGCCAGCGGCGCGGGGGACAGTTGGACTGAAGCTTTCTTT
J: TRBJ1-4; V: TRBV14; size: few; D: -; CDR3: CAGDGASSEKLFF; DNA: TGTGCCGGGGACGGGGCGTCCTCCGAAAAACTGTTTTTT
J: TRBJ2-7; V: TRBV7-2; size: -; D: TRBD2; CDR3: CASSSPGPAGDYEQYF; DNA: TGTGCCAGCAGCTCGCCGGGACCAGCGGGGGACTACGAGCAGTACTTC
J: TRBJ2-1; V: TRBV29-1; size: -; D: TRBD1; CDR3: CSVGTGQGTIRVSYNEQFF; DNA: TGCAGCGTTGGGACAGGACAGGGCACTATCCGGGTCTCCTACAATGAGCAGTTCTTC
J: TRBJ1-5; V: TRBV27; size: -; D: TRBD1; CDR3: CASSVTGVGGPQHF; DNA: TGTGCCAGCAGTGTGACAGGGGTTGGGGGGCCCCAGCATTTT
J: TRBJ1-5; V: TRBV27; size: -; D: -; CDR3: CASSLSLNRPQHF; DNA: TGTGCCAGCAGTTTATCTCTGAATCGGCCCCAGCATTTT
J: TRBJ2-3; V: TRBV29-1; size: -; D: -; CDR3: CSDGPLGDTQYF; DNA: TGCAGCGATGGGCCCCTAGGGGATACGCAGTATTTT
J: TRBJ2-6; V: TRBV28; size: many; D: -; CDR3: CASKSSGANVLTF; DNA: TGTGCCAGCAAATCCTCTGGGGCCAACGTCCTGACTTTC
J: TRBJ2-5; V: TRBV6-2/TRBV6-3; size: -; D: -; CDR3: CASSYAGPRETQYF; DNA: TGTGCCAGCAGTTACGCGGGGCCTAGAGAGACCCAGTACTTC
J: TRBJ2-3; V: TRBV7-9; size: -; D: -; CDR3: CASSLDFVRPCSDTQYF; DNA: TGTGCCAGCAGCTTAGACTTTGTGAGACCCTGTTCAGATACGCAGTATTTT
J: TRBJ2-7; V: TRBV3-2; size: -; D: -; CDR3: CASSPNSRAGYEQYF; DNA: TGTGCCAGCAGCCCTAACAGCAGGGCGGGGTACGAGCAGTACTTC
J: TRBJ2-1; V: TRBV7-9; size: -; D: -; CDR3: CASSQNVMRSYNEQFF; DNA: TGTGCCAGCAGCCAAAACGTCATGCGCTCCTACAATGAGCAGTTCTTC
J: TRBJ2-5; V: TRBV19; size: few; D: -; CDR3: CASSIGLGEETQYF; DNA: TGTGCCAGTAGTATAGGACTCGGGGAGGAGACCCAGTACTTC
J: TRBJ2-5; V: TRBV27; size: -; D: -; CDR3: CASSSRGPQETQYF; DNA: TGTGCCAGCAGTTCGCGGGGACCTCAAGAGACCCAGTACTTC
J: TRBJ2-3; V: TRBV30; size: many; D: -; CDR3: CAWYPRAPSTDTQYF; DNA: TGTGCCTGGTATCCCAGGGCCCCGAGCACAGATACGCAGTATTTT